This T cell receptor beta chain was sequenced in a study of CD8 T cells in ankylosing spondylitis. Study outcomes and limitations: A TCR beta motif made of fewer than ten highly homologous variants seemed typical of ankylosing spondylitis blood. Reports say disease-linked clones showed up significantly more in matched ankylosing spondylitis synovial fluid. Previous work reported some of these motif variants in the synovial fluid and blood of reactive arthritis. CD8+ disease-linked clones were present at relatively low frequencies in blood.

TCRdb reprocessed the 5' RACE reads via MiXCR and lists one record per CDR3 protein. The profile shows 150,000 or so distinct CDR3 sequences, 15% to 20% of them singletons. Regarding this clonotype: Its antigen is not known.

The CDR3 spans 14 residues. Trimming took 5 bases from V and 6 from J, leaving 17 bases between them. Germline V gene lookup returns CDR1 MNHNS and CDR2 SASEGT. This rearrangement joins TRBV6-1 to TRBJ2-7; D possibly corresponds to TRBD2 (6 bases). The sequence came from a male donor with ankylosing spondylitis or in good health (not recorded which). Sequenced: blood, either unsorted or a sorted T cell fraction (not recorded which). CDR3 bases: TGTGCCAGCAGTCGACTAGGACTGAGTGGCGAGCAGTACTTC. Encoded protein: CASSRLGLSGEQYF.